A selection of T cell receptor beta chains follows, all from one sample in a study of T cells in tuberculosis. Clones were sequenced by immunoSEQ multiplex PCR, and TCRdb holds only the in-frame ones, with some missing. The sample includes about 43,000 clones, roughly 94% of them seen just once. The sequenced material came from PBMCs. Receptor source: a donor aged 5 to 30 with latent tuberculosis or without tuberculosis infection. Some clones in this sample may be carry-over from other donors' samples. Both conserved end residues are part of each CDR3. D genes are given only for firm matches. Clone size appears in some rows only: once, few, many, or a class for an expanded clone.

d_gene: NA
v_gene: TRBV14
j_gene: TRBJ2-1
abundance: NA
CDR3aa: CASPGLWVSLPIGTEAYNEQFF
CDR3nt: TGTGCCAGCCCAGGGCTTTGGGTATCCCTTCCCATCGGAACGGAAGCCTACAATGAGCAGTTCTTC

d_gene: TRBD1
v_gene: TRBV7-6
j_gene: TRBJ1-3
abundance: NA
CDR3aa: CASSNTGGSGNTIYF
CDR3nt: TGTGCCAGCAGCAACACAGGGGGCTCTGGAAACACCATATATTTT

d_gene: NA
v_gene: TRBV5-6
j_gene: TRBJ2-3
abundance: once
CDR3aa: CASSLDSVGTDTQYF
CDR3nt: TGTGCCAGCAGCTTGGATAGTGTTGGTACAGATACGCAGTATTTT

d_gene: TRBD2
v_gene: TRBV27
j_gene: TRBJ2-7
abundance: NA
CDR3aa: CASSPRREGYEQYF
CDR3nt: TGTGCCAGCAGTCCTAGGAGGGAGGGATACGAGCAGTACTTC

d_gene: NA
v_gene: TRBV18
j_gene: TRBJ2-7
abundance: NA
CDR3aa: CASSVGVYEQYF
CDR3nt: TGTGCCAGCTCAGTCGGGGTTTACGAGCAGTACTTC

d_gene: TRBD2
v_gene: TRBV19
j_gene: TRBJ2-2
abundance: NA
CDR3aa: CASLLAGGTNTGELFF
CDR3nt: TGTGCCAGCCTATTAGCGGGAGGCACGAACACCGGGGAGCTGTTTTTT

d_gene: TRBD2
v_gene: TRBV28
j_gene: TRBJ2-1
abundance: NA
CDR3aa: CATRTSGSHNEQFF
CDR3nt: TGTGCCACCAGGACTAGCGGGAGTCACAATGAGCAGTTCTTC

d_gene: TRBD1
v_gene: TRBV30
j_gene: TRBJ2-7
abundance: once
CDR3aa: CAWSPWDRSLEQYF
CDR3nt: TGTGCCTGGAGTCCCTGGGACAGGTCCCTGGAGCAGTACTTC

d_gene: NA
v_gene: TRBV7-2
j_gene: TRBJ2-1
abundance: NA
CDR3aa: CASSLKRDEQFF
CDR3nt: TGTGCCAGCAGCTTAAAGCGGGATGAGCAGTTCTTC

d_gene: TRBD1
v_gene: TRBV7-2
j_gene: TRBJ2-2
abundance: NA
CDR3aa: CASSWDRGSGELFF
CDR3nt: TGTGCCAGCAGCTGGGACAGGGGATCCGGGGAGCTGTTTTTT

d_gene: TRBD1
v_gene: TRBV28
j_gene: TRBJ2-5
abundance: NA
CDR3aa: CASSHRGLEETQYF
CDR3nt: TGTGCCAGCAGTCACAGGGGGCTGGAGGAGACCCAGTACTTC

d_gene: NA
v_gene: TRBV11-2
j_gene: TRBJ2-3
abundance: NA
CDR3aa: CASSPTHTDTQYF
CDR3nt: TGTGCCAGCAGCCCCACTCACACAGATACGCAGTATTTT

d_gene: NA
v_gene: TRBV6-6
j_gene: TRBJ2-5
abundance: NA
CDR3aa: CASSYRGETQYF
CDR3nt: TGTGCCAGCAGTTACAGGGGAGAGACCCAGTACTTC

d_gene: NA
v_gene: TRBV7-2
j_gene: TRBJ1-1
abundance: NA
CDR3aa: CASSLASVTNTEAFF
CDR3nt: TGTGCCAGCAGCTTAGCTTCAGTAACGAACACTGAAGCTTTCTTT

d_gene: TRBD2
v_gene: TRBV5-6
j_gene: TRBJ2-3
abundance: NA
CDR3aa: CASSLGSGGYTQYF
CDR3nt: TGTGCCAGCAGCTTAGGGTCGGGAGGCTATACGCAGTATTTT

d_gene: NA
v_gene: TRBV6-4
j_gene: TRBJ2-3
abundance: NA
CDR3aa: CASSYTADSTDTQYF
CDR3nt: TGTGCCAGCAGCTATACAGCGGATAGCACAGATACGCAGTATTTT

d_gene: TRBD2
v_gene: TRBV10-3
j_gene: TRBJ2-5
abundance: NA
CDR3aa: CAISNPGTSGRETQYF
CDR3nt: TGTGCCATCAGTAACCCCGGGACTAGCGGGAGAGAGACCCAGTACTTC

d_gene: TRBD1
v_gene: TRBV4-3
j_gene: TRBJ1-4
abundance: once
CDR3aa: CASSPGTGRANEKLFF
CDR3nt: TGCGCCAGCAGCCCCGGGACAGGCAGGGCTAATGAAAAACTGTTTTTT

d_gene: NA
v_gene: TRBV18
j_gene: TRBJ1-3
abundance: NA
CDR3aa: CASSPGQFFSGNTIYF
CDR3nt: TGTGCCAGCTCACCAGGACAGTTCTTCTCTGGAAACACCATATATTTT

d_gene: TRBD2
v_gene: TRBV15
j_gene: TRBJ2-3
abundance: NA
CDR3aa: CATSRGGRTSGRRVDTQYF
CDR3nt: TGTGCCACCAGCAGAGGTGGGCGGACTAGCGGGAGGCGGGTAGATACGCAGTATTTT

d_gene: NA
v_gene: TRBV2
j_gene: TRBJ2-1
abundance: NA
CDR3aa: CASSVLAVPYNEQFF
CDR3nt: TGTGCCAGCAGTGTGCTCGCGGTCCCCTACAATGAGCAGTTCTTC

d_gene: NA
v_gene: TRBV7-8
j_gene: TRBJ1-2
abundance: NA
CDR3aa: CASSARQTGSYGYTF
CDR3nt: TGTGCCAGCAGCGCCAGACAGACCGGTAGCTATGGCTACACCTTC

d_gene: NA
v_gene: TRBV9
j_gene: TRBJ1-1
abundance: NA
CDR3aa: CASSVESRTEAFF
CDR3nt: TGTGCCAGCAGCGTAGAGAGTAGAACTGAAGCTTTCTTT

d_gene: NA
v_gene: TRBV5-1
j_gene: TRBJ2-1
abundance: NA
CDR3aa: CASSWDTRSYNEQFF
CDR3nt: TGCGCCAGCAGCTGGGATACTAGAAGCTACAATGAGCAGTTCTTC

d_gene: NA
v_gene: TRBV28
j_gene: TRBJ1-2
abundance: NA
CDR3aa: CASSLLTANYGYTF
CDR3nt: TGTGCCAGCAGTTTATTAACAGCTAACTATGGCTACACCTTC

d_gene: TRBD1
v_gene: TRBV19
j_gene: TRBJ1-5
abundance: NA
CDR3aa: CASSSPGQGVTQPQHF
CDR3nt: TGTGCCAGTAGTTCACCGGGACAGGGGGTTACTCAGCCCCAGCATTTT

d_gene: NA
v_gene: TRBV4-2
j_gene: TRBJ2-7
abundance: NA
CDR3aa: CASSQGLAYEQYF
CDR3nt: TGTGCCAGCAGCCAAGGCCTAGCCTACGAGCAGTACTTC

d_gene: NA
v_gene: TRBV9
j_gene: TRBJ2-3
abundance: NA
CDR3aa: CASSVGQSAIRDTQYF
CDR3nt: TGTGCCAGCAGCGTAGGGCAGTCTGCAATCAGGGATACGCAGTATTTT

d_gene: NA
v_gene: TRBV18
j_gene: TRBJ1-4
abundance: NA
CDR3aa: CASSSAPDEKLFF
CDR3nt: TGTGCCAGCTCTTCCGCACCGGATGAAAAACTGTTTTTT

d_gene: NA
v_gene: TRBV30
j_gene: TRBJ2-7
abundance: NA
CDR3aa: CAWSASHSEQYF
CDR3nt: TGTGCCTGGAGTGCCTCCCACTCCGAGCAGTACTTC

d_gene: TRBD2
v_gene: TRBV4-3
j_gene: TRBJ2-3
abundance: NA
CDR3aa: CASSPGTSGTGDTQYF
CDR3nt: TGCGCCAGCAGCCCAGGGACTAGCGGGACGGGAGATACGCAGTATTTT

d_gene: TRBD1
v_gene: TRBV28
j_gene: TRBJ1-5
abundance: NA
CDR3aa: CASSLLGTGDNQPQHF
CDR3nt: TGTGCCAGCAGTTTACTGGGGACAGGGGACAATCAGCCCCAGCATTTT

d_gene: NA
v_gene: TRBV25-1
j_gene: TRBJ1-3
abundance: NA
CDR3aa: CASRRQAGTPIYF
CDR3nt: TGTGCCAGCAGAAGACAAGCCGGGACACCCATATATTTT

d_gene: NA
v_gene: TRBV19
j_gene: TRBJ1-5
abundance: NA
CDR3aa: CASSERSQPQHF
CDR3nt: TGTGCCAGTAGTGAGAGGTCTCAGCCCCAGCATTTT

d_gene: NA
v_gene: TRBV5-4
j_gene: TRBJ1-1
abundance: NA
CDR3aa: CASNLGRGAMETEAFF
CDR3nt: TGTGCCAGCAATCTAGGGCGGGGGGCGATGGAGACTGAAGCTTTCTTT

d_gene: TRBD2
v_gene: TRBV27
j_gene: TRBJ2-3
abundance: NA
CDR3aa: CASSFPNRGLAGKWSTDTQYF
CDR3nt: TGTGCCAGCAGTTTTCCCAATAGGGGACTAGCGGGAAAGTGGAGCACAGATACGCAGTATTTT

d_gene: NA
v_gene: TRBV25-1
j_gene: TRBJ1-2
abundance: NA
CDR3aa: CASSEFGSGYGYTF
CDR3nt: TGTGCCAGCAGTGAATTCGGGTCAGGGTATGGCTACACCTTC

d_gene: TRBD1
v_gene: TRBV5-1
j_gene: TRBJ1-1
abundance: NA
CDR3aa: CASSLEWTGPEAFF
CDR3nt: TGCGCCAGCAGCTTGGAATGGACAGGGCCTGAAGCTTTCTTT

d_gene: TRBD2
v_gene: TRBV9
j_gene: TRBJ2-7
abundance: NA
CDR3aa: CASSVAGASGTYEQYF
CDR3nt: TGTGCCAGCAGCGTAGCTGGGGCTAGCGGGACCTACGAGCAGTACTTC

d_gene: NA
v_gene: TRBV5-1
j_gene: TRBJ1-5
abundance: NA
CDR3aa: CASSLWGPEQPQHF
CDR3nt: TGCGCCAGCAGCTTGTGGGGGCCAGAGCAGCCCCAGCATTTT

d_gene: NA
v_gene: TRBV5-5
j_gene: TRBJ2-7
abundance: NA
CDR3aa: CASSLRVTETTYEQYF
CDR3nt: TGTGCCAGCAGCTTAAGGGTGACAGAAACCACCTACGAGCAGTACTTC

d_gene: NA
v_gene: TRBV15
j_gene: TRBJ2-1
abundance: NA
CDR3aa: CATSREILAPNEQFF
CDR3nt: TGTGCCACCAGCAGAGAGATCCTAGCACCCAATGAGCAGTTCTTC

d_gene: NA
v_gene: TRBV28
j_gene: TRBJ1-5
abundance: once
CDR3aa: CASSWGRPQHF
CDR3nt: TGTGCCAGCAGTTGGGGGCGGCCCCAGCATTTT